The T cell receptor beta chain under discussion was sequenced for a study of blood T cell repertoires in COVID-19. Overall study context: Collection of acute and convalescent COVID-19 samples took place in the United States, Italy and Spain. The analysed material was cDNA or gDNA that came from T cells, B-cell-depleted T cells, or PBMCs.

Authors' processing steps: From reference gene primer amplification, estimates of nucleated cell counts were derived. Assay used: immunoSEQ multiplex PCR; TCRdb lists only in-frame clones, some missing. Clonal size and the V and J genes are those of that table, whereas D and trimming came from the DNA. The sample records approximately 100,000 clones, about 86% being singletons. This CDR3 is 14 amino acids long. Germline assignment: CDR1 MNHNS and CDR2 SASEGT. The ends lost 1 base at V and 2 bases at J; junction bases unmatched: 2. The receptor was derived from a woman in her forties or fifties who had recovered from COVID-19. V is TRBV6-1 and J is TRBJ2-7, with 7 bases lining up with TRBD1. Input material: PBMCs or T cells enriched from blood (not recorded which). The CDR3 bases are TGTGCCAGCAGTGAAGGGGGACAGACCTACGAGCAGTACTTC. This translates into CASSEGGQTYEQYF.